This entry is about one TCR beta chain. These data come from a study of blood T cell repertoires in COVID-19. Looking at the study overall: The study drew acute and convalescent COVID-19 samples from the United States, Italy and Spain.

The repertoire was sequenced with immunoSEQ multiplex PCR; TCRdb's copy has only in-frame clones and lacks some. The sample consists of 300,000 to 400,000 clones, about nine tenths of them appearing once. Participants came from 24 US areas, aged about 18 to 95 years. Trimming took off 5 bases at V and 1 base at J, with 15 bases between the two ends. Germline assignment: CDR1 SGDLS and CDR2 YYNGEE. This CDR3 is 15 amino acids long. The chain carries TRBV9 and TRBJ1-1; no clear D. Sample: PBMCs or T cells enriched from blood (not recorded which). This sequence originates from a man aged 60 to 69 who had recovered from COVID-19. CDR3 sequence (DNA): TGTGCCAGCAGTGCTATAGAGGGTAGGAACACTGAAGCTTTCTTT. This sequence encodes CASSAIEGRNTEAFF.